The 16 T cell receptor beta chains given below trace back to one sample, sequenced in a study of cytomegalovirus exposure and HLA in healthy donors. The primer mix had 60 Vbeta and 13 Jbeta primers. Measured with immunoSEQ multiplex PCR; TCRdb has only the in-frame clones, and not every one. This repertoire shows some 120,000 clones, approximately 82% found once; its top ten account for around a fifth. Material: PBMCs. These receptors were collected from a man aged 30-40 years in good health and CMV-seropositive.

This clone turned up a few times. The chain links TRBV6-5 to TRBJ1-2, with 7 positions matching TRBD1. V dropped 7 bases and J dropped 8; count of bases not matched to a gene: 13. CDR3 length equals 14 residues. The germline V gene has CDR1 MNHEY and CDR2 SVGAGI. The CDR3 region is CASTNLDRLRGYTF. For the CDR3, the DNA is TGTGCCAGCACCAACCTGGACAGGCTAAGAGGCTACACCTTC.

This sequence joins TRBV28 and TRBJ1-4; maybe TRBD1 (5 bases). Germline CDR1 and CDR2: MDHEN and SYDVKM. The CDR3 totals 14 residues. Trimming removed 8 bases from V and 5 bases from J, with 15 bases in between. The CDR3 here is CASCPAGRNEKLFF. The CDR3 DNA reads TGTGCCAGCTGCCCGGCAGGGAGGAATGAAAAACTGTTTTTT.

This rearrangement joins TRBV4-1 to TRBJ2-1; 10 nucleotides match TRBD2. The CDR3 covers 17 residues. In germline, CDR1 is MGHRA, CDR2 YSYEKL. J gave up 3 bases and V 0 bases, and 5 bases lay outside the gene matches. CDR3 bases: TGCGCCAGCAGCCAAGATGAGGGACTAGCGTTCTACAATGAGCAGTTCTTC. Protein sequence: CASSQDEGLAFYNEQFF.

V and J are TRBV18 and TRBJ1-1; TRBD1 matches at 9 bases. CDR3 size: 14 residues. Germline trimming cut 4 bases from V and 7 bases from J; bases unmatched to any gene: 7. Germline CDR1 KGHSH, CDR2 LQKENI. CDR3 sequence reads: CASSRDRVRGEAFF. As DNA, the CDR3 is TGTGCCAGCTCACGGGACAGGGTGAGAGGTGAAGCTTTCTTT.

Turning to this clone: The same CDR3 arises from other DNA sequences in this sample as well. V is TRBV6-5 and J is TRBJ2-2, with D perhaps matching TRBD1 (5 bases). Trimming stripped 3 bases from V and 5 bases from J, with 10 bases between. The CDR3 runs to 14 residues. Germline V gene sequence: CDR1 MNHEY, CDR2 SVGAGI. CDR3: CASSYDSGTGELFF. The CDR3 coding sequence is TGTGCCAGCAGTTATGACAGTGGGACCGGGGAGCTGTTTTTT.

The rearrangement uses TRBV29-1 and TRBJ1-4, with D maybe TRBD1 (5 bases). Germline V CDR1 and CDR2: SQVTM, ANQGSEA. CDR3 length: 15 residues. Trimming took off 5 bases at V and 8 bases at J, with 21 bases between the two ends. The CDR3 here is CSVRPGAGKGEKLFF. The CDR3 DNA is TGCAGCGTTCGGCCCGGGGCGGGGAAGGGGGAAAAACTGTTTTTT. Based on the CDR3 plus reference TRBV29-1 and TRBJ1-4, the full variable domain is SAVISQKPSRDICQRGTSLTIQCQVDSQVTMMFWYRQQPGQSLTLIATANQGSEATYESGFVIDKFPISRPNLTFSTLTVSNMSPEDSSIYLCSVRPGAGKGEKLFFGSGTQLSVL.

In its sample, this clone was seen a few times. Compared with germline, one end of the junction differs, possibly owing to a read error. The V and J genes are TRBV6-4 and TRBJ2-2, with a tentative D call TRBD1 (5 bases). The CDR3 spans 16 residues. CDR1 is MRHNA, CDR2 SNTAGT, per germline. The CDR3 sequence: CATSDVSDTDTGELFF. The CDR3 DNA reads as TGTGCCACCAGTGATGTATCGGACACAGACACCGGGGAGCTGTTTTTT.

V and J are TRBV28 and TRBJ2-3; 14 bases agree with TRBD2. The germline gives CDR1 MDHEN, CDR2 SYDVKM. V trimming: 3 bases; J trimming: 5 bases; junction bases outside the gene matches: 10. The CDR3 totals 18 residues. As DNA, the CDR3 is TGTGCCAGCAGTTTGTTGGCGGGACTAGCGGGGGAAGGAGATACGCAGTATTTT. Translation gives CASSLLAGLAGEGDTQYF.

There are a few counts of this clone. The rearrangement joins TRBV5-6 to TRBJ2-3, with 10 bases aligning to TRBD1. The CDR3 is 17 residues long. The junction had 10 bases not matched to a gene; V was cut back by 4 bases and J by 2 bases. Germline values: CDR1 SGHDT, CDR2 YYEEEE. CDR3: CASSPGTGDSYTDTQYF. The CDR3 region has the DNA TGTGCCAGCAGCCCTGGGACAGGGGATTCTTACACAGATACGCAGTATTTT.

The chain recombines TRBV6-1 with TRBJ2-7; the D is unclear. The CDR3 consists of 14 residues. V was pared by 3 bases and J by 4 bases, with 13 bases between. CDR1 MNHNS and CDR2 SASEGT come from the germline V gene. In nucleotides, the CDR3 is TGTGCCAGCAGTGATGGAGTTTCTGGTTACGAGCAGTACTTC. Encoded protein: CASSDGVSGYEQYF.

The V gene is TRBV2, the J gene TRBJ1-6; D unclear. The germline V gene has CDR1 SNHLY and CDR2 FYNNEI. The CDR3 is 12 amino acids. The V and J ends lost 6 bases and 7 bases respectively, with 7 bases between them. CDR3 region: CASRRLNSPLHF. For the CDR3, the DNA is TGTGCCAGCAGGAGACTAAATTCACCCCTCCACTTT.

This rearrangement joins TRBV4-1 to TRBJ2-5; possible D gene TRBD2, 5 bases. Germline-derived CDR1 and CDR2 are MGHRA and YSYEKL. This CDR3 is 18 amino acids long. Trimming shortened V by 5 bases and J by 4 bases, and 26 bases separated the two germline ends. This CDR3 reads CASSTTGEMGQRRETQYF. In DNA form, the CDR3 reads TGCGCCAGCAGCACAACCGGGGAAATGGGTCAAAGGCGAGAGACCCAGTACTTC.

This rearrangement joins TRBV5-4 to TRBJ2-3; D might be TRBD2 (5 bases). The germline V and J ends were trimmed by 4 bases and 6 bases, with 18 bases remaining between them. From germline, CDR1 is SGHNT and CDR2 YYREEE (reference sequence). This CDR3 comprises 15 residues. The CDR3 spells CASSETTPVADTQYF. DNA for the CDR3: TGTGCCAGCAGCGAGACTACTCCCGTGGCCGATACGCAGTATTTT.

V is TRBV5-8 and J is TRBJ2-7; unclear D gene. Trimming took 1 base from V and 2 from J, leaving 7 bases between them. This CDR3 is 13 amino acids long. Germline lookup yields CDR1 SGHTS and CDR2 YDEGEE. Here the CDR3 reads CASSLTQAYEQYF. The CDR3 coding sequence is TGTGCCAGCAGCTTGACCCAGGCCTACGAGCAGTACTTC.

The gene calls are TRBV27 and TRBJ2-1, with D hard to call. There are 13 residues in the CDR3. V lost 2 bases to trimming and J lost 6 bases, with 8 bases between them. Germline lookup yields CDR1 MNHEY and CDR2 SMNVEV (reference sequence). The CDR3 region is CASSLGLPNEQFF. DNA of the CDR3: TGTGCCAGCAGTTTAGGGCTCCCCAATGAGCAGTTCTTC.

V is TRBV30 and J is TRBJ2-1; the match to TRBD2 covers 9 bases. The CDR3 is made up of 14 amino acids. Germline CDR1 is GTSNPN and CDR2 is SVGIG (reference sequence). The J segment lost 3 bases and the V segment lost 4 bases, leaving 4 bases of the junction unmatched. Here the CDR3 DNA reads TGTGCCTGGAAGCGGGGGGCCGTCTACAATGAGCAGTTCTTC. Its protein is CAWKRGAVYNEQFF.